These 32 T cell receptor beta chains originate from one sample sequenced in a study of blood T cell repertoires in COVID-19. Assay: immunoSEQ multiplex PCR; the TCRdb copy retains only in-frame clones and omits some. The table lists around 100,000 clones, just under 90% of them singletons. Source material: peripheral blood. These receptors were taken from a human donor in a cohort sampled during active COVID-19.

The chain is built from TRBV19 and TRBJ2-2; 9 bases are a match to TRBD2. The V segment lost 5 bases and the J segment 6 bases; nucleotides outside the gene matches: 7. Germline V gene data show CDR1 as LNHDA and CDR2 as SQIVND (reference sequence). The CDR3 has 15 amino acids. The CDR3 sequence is CASSVSGRSSGELFF. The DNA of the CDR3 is TGTGCCAGTAGTGTTAGCGGGAGAAGTTCCGGGGAGCTGTTTTTT.

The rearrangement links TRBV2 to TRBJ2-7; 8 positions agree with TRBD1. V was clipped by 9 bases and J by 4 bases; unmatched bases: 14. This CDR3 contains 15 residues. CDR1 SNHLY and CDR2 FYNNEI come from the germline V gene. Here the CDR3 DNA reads TGTGCCAGTAGGGACAGTCGGACAGGGCTTTACGAGCAGTACTTC. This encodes CASRDSRTGLYEQYF. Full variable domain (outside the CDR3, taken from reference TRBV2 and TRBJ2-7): EPEVTQTPSHQVTQMGQEVILRCVPISNHLYFYWYRQILGQKVEFLVSFYNNEISEKSEIFDDQFSVERPDGSNFTLKIRSTKLEDSAMYFCASRDSRTGLYEQYFGPGTRLTVT.

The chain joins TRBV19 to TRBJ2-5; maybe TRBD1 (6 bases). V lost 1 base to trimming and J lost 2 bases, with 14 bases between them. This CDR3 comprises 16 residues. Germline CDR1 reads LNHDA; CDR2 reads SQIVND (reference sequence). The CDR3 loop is CASSIAGTTGQETQYF. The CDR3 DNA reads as TGTGCCAGTAGTATAGCAGGGACAACAGGACAAGAGACCCAGTACTTC.

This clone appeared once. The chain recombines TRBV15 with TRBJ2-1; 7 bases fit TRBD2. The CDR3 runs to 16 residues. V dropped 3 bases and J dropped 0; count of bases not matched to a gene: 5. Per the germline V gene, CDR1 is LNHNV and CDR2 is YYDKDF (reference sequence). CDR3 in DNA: TGTGCCACCAGCAGCATCGGGGGGAGCTCCTACAATGAGCAGTTCTTC. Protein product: CATSSIGGSSYNEQFF. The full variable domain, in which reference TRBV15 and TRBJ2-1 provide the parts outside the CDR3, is DAMVIQNPRYQVTQFGKPVTLSCSQTLNHNVMYWYQQKSSQAPKLLFHYYDKDFNNEADTPDNFQSRRPNTSFCFLDIRSPGLGDTAMYLCATSSIGGSSYNEQFFGPGTRLTVL.

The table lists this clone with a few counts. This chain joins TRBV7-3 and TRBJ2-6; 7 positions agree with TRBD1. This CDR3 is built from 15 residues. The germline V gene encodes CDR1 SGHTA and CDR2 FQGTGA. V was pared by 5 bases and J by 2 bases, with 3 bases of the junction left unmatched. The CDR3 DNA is TGTGCCAGCAGCCATACAGGGGCTGGGGCCAACGTCCTGACTTTC. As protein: CASSHTGAGANVLTF.

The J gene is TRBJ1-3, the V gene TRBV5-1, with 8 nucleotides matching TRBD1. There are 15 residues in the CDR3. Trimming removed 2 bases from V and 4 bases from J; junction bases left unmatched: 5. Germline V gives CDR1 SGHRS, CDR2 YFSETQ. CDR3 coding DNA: TGCGCCAGCAGCTTAAGGACAGGGAGCGGAAACACCATATATTTT. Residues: CASSLRTGSGNTIYF.

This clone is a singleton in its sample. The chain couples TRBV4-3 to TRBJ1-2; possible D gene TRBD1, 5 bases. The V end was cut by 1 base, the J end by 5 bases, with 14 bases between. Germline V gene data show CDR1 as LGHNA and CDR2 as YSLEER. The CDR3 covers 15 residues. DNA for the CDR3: TGCGCCAGCAGCCAAGGCCAGGGTATGAGGTATGGCTACACCTTC. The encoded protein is CASSQGQGMRYGYTF.

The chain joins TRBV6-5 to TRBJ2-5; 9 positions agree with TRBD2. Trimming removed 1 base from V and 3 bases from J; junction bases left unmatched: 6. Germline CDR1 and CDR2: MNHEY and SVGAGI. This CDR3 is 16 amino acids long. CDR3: CASSYWRGGGKETQYF. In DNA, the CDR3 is TGTGCCAGCAGTTACTGGCGGGGGGGCGGGAAAGAGACCCAGTACTTC.

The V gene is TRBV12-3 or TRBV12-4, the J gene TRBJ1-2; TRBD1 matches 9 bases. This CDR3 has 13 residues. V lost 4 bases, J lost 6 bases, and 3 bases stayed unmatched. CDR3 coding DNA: TGTGCCAGCAGTTACGGGACAGGGAATGGCTACACCTTC. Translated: CASSYGTGNGYTF.

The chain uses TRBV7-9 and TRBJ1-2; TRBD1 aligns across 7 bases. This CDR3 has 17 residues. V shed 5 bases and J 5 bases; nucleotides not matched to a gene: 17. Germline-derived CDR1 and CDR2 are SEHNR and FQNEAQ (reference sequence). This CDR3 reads CASSPWTGAILLYGYTF. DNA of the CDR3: TGTGCCAGCAGCCCATGGACAGGCGCGATCCTCCTTTATGGCTACACCTTC.

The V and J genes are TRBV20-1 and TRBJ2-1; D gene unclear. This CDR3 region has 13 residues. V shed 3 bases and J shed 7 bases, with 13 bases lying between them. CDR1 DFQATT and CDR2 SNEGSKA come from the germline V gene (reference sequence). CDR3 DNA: TGCAGTGCTAGTAAGATGGCTCGTAATGAGCAGTTCTTC. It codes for CSASKMARNEQFF.

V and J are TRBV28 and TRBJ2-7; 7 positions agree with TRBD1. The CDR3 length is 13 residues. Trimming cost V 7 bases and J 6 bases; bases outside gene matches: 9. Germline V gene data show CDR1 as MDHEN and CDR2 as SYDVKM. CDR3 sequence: CASNKQGLSEQYF. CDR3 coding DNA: TGTGCCAGCAATAAACAGGGGCTAAGCGAGCAGTACTTC.

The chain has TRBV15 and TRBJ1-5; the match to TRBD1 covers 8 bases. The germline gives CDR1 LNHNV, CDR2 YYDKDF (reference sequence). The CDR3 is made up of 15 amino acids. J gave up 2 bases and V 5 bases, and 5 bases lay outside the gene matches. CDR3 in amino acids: CATSGGTGGNQPQHF. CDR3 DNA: TGTGCCACCAGCGGCGGGACAGGAGGCAATCAGCCCCAGCATTTT.

CDR3 loop: CASSFAGREGDTQYF. In DNA form, the CDR3 reads TGTGCCAGCAGTTTTGCGGGGCGGGAGGGAGATACGCAGTATTTT. The genes are TRBV6-2 or TRBV6-3 and TRBJ2-3; TRBD2 aligns across 9 bases. This CDR3 spans 15 amino acids. The germline V gene encodes CDR1 MNHEY and CDR2 SVGEGT. V shed 4 bases, J shed 5 bases, and the junction held 7 bases outside the gene matches.

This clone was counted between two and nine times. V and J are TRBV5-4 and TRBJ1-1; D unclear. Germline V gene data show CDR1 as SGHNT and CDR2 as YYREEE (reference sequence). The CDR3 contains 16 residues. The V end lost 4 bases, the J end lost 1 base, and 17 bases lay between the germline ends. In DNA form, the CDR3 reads TGTGCCAGCAGCCTAGGATCACGTTACGGGAACACTGAAGCTTTCTTT. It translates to CASSLGSRYGNTEAFF.

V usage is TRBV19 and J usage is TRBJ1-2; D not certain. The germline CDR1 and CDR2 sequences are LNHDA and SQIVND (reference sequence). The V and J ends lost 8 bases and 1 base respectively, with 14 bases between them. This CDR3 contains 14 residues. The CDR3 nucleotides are TGTGCCAGTCTCAGGCCGGGAGTTAACTATGGCTACACCTTC. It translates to CASLRPGVNYGYTF.

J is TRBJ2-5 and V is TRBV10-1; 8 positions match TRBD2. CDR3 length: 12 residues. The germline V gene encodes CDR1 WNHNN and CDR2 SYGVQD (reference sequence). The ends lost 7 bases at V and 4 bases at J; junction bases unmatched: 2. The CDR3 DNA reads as TGCGCCAGCAAACTAGCGGCAGAGACCCAGTACTTC. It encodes CASKLAAETQYF.

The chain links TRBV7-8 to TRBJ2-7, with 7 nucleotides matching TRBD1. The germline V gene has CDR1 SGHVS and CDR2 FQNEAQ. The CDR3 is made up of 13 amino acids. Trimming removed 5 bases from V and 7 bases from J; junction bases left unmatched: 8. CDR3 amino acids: CASSQDRDGEQYF. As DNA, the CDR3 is TGTGCCAGCAGCCAAGACAGGGATGGAGAGCAGTACTTC. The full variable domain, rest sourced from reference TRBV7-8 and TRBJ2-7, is GAGVSQSPRYKVAKRGQDVALRCDPISGHVSLFWYQQALGQGPEFLTYFQNEAQLDKSGLPSDRFFAERPEGSVSTLKIQRTQQEDSAVYLCASSQDRDGEQYFGPGTRLTVT.

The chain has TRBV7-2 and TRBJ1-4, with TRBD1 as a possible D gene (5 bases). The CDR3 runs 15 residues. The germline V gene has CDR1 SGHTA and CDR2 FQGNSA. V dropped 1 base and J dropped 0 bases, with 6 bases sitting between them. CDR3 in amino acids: CASSLVGATNEKLFF. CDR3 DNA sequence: TGTGCCAGCAGCTTAGTAGGGGCAACTAATGAAAAACTGTTTTTT. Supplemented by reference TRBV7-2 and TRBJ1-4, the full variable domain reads GAGVSQSPSNKVTEKGKDVELRCDPISGHTALYWYRQSLGQGLEFLIYFQGNSAPDKSGLPSDRFSAERTGGSVSTLTIQRTQQEDSAVYLCASSLVGATNEKLFFGSGTQLSVL.

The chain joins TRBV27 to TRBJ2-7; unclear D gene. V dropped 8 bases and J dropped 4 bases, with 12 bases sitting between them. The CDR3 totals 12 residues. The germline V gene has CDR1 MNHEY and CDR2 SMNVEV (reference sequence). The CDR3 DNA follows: TGTGCCAGCGGCCATCGAAGTTACGAGCAGTACTTC. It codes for CASGHRSYEQYF.

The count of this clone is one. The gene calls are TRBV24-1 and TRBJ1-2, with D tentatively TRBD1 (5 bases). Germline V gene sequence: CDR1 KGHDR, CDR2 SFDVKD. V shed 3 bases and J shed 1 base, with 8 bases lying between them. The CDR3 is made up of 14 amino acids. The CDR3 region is CATSDTGINYGYTF. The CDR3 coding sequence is TGTGCCACCAGTGATACAGGTATTAACTATGGCTACACCTTC.

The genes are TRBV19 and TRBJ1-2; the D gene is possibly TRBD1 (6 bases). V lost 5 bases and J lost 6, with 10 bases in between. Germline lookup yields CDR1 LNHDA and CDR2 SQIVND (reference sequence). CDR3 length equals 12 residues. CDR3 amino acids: CASSSYRDGYTF. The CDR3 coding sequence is TGTGCCAGTAGTTCCTACAGGGATGGCTACACCTTC.

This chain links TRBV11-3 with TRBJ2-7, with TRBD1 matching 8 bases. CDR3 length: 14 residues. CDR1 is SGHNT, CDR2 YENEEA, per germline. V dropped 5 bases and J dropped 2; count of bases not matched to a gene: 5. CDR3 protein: CASSPGTGPYEQYF. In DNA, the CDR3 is TGTGCCAGCAGCCCCGGGACAGGACCCTACGAGCAGTACTTC.

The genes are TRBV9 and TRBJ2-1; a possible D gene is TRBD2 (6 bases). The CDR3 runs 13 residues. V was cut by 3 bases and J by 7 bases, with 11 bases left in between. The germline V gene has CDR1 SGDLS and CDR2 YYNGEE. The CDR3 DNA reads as TGTGCCAGCAGCGCGACTAGGTTGAATGAGCAGTTCTTC. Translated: CASSATRLNEQFF.

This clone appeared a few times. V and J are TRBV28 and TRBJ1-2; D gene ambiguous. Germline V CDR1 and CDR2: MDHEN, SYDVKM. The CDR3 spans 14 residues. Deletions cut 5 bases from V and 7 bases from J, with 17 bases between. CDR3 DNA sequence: TGTGCCAGCAGTGGGAGCGAGCCGTTCTCTGGCTACACCTTC. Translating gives CASSGSEPFSGYTF.

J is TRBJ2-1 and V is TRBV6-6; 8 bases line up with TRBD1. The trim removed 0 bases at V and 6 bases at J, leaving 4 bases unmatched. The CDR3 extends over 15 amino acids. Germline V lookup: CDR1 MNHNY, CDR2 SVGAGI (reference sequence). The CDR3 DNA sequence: TGTGCCAGCAGTTACTCGTCCGACAGGGGCAATGAGCAGTTCTTC. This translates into CASSYSSDRGNEQFF.

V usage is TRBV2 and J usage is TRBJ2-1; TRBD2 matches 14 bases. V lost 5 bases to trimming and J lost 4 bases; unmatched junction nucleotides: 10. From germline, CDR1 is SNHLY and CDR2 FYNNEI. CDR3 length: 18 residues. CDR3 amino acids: CASSLRTSGGTQYNEQFF. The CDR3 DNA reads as TGTGCCAGCAGTTTAAGGACTAGCGGGGGGACTCAATACAATGAGCAGTTCTTC.

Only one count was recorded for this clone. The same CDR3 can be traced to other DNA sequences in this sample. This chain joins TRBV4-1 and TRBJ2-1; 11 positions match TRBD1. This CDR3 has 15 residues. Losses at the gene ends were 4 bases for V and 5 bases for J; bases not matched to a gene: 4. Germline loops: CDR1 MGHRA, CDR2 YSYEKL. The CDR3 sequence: CASSRGTGGNNEQFF. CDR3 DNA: TGCGCCAGCAGCCGCGGGACAGGGGGGAACAATGAGCAGTTCTTC.

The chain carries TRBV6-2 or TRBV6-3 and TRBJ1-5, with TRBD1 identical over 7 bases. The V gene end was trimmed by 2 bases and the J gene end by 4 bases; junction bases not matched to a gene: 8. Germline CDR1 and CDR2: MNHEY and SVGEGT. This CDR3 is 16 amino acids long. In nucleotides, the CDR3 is TGTGCCAGCAGTTACGATAATCGCAGGGGGAATCAGCCCCAGCATTTT. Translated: CASSYDNRRGNQPQHF.

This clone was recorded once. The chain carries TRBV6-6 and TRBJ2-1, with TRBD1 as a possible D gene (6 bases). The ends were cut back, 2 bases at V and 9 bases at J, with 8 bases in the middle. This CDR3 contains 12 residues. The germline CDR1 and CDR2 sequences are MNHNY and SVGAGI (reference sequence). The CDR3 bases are TGTGCCAGCAGTTACGGGACAATTGAGCAGTTCTTC. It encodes CASSYGTIEQFF.

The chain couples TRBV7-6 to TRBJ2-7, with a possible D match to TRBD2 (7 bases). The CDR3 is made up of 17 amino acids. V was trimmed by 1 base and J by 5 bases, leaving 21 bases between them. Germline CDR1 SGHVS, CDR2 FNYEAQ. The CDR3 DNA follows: TGTGCCAGCAGCTTAGGGGACTACAGGGTAGGGAGACACGAGCAGTACTTC. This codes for CASSLGDYRVGRHEQYF.

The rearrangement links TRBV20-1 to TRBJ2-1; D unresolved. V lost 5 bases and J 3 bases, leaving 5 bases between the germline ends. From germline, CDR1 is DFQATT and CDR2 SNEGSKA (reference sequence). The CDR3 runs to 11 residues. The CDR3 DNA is TGCAGTGCTCCCCTCTACAATGAGCAGTTCTTC. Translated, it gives CSAPLYNEQFF.